The 13 T cell receptor beta chains in this list originate from one sample, sequenced in a study of cytomegalovirus exposure and HLA in healthy donors. Use of 60 Vbeta and 13 Jbeta primers characterized the PCR. Only in-frame clones appear in the TCRdb table, and some are missing; sequencing was by immunoSEQ multiplex PCR. The table has 85,000 to 120,000 clones, 70% to 75% seen once; the top ten hold 2.8%. The sequenced sample was PBMCs. These receptors were taken from a female donor in good health and CMV-seronegative.

The chain has TRBV4-1 and TRBJ1-4; tentatively, D is TRBD1 (6 bases). Trimming cost V 0 bases and J 5 bases, with 13 bases left between them. Germline-derived CDR1 and CDR2 are MGHRA and YSYEKL. The CDR3 sequence is 16 residues long. In nucleotides, the CDR3 is TGCGCCAGCAGCCAAGACTGGACAGTACTCAATGAAAAACTGTTTTTT. Its protein is CASSQDWTVLNEKLFF.

This clone turned up a few times. The genes are TRBV30 and TRBJ1-5; D is unclear. Germline CDR1 GTSNPN, CDR2 SVGIG (reference sequence). This CDR3 has 12 amino acids. V gave up 4 bases and J gave up 10 bases, with 14 bases separating them. The CDR3 DNA sequence: TGTGCCTGGAATTCCATTGAGGGACCCCAGCATTTT. Its protein product is CAWNSIEGPQHF. Filled out from reference TRBV30 and TRBJ1-5, the complete variable domain reads SQTIHQWPATLVQPVGSPLSLECTVEGTSNPNLYWYRQAAGRGLQLLFYSVGIGQISSEVPQNLSASRPQDRQFILSSKKLLLSDSGFYLCAWNSIEGPQHFGDGTRLSIL.

This clone appeared a few times. This sequence joins TRBV27 and TRBJ2-3; 8 nucleotides align to TRBD2. CDR1 is MNHEY, CDR2 SMNVEV, per germline (reference sequence). The junction had 6 bases not matched to a gene; V was cut back by 7 bases and J by 3 bases. This CDR3 spans 14 amino acids. CDR3 nucleotides: TGTGCCAGCAAGATCGGGGGGGGTACAGATACGCAGTATTTT. Translation gives CASKIGGGTDTQYF.

This chain uses TRBV27 with TRBJ2-7, with 7 bases matching TRBD2. After removal of 1 base from V and 4 bases from J, the junction contained 10 bases not matched to a gene. The CDR3 is 16 residues long. The germline CDR1 and CDR2 sequences are MNHEY and SMNVEV (reference sequence). As DNA, the CDR3 is TGTGCCAGCAGTTTATGGTTACTAGCGTTTAGGTACGAGCAGTACTTC. Translated: CASSLWLLAFRYEQYF.

The chain recombines TRBV7-9 with TRBJ2-7; 8 bases line up with TRBD1. Germline CDR1 SEHNR, CDR2 FQNEAQ (reference sequence). The CDR3 consists of 14 residues. J gave up 5 bases and V 5 bases, and 8 bases lay outside the gene matches. The CDR3, as DNA: TGTGCCAGCAGCGTAGACAGGGGAATGAACGAGCAGTACTTC. This encodes CASSVDRGMNEQYF.

The chain links TRBV5-5 to TRBJ2-2; 8 bases line up with TRBD2. From germline, CDR1 is SGHKS and CDR2 YYEKEE (reference sequence). Trimming took 0 bases from V and 3 from J; bases not matched to a gene: 4. The CDR3 runs to 16 residues. DNA of the CDR3: TGTGCCAGCAGCTTGGCTCTAGCGGGTTACACCGGGGAGCTGTTTTTT. This translates into CASSLALAGYTGELFF.

About this clone: A junction boundary mismatches the germline segment, possibly from a read error. The chain uses TRBV7-7 and TRBJ2-1; 7 bases line up with TRBD2. CDR3 length equals 14 residues. The V gene's germline CDR1 is SSHAT and CDR2 FNYEAQ (reference sequence). In DNA, the CDR3 is TGTGCTAGCAGCTTAGGGGAGGGCTACAATGAGCAGTTCTTC. Translating gives CASSLGEGYNEQFF.

The J gene is TRBJ2-2, the V gene TRBV7-9; TRBD1 matches at 8 bases. Germline V gene data show CDR1 as SEHNR and CDR2 as FQNEAQ (reference sequence). The length of the CDR3 is 17 residues. V gave up 5 bases and J gave up 5 bases; unmatched junction bases: 13. In nucleotides, the CDR3 is TGTGCCAGCAGCACCACTATGCAGGGGGCATTAACCGGGGAGCTGTTTTTT. It encodes CASSTTMQGALTGELFF.

The chain couples TRBV19 to TRBJ2-7; D is perhaps TRBD2 (6 bases). The CDR3 loop spans 13 amino acids. Trimming took 5 bases from V and 2 from J, leaving 10 bases between them. Germline V gene lookup returns CDR1 LNHDA and CDR2 SQIVND (reference sequence). The CDR3 here is CASSAGLAYEQYF. The DNA for the CDR3 is TGTGCCAGTAGTGCGGGACTTGCCTACGAGCAGTACTTC.

The V and J genes are TRBV6-1 and TRBJ1-5; 7 bases align to TRBD1. With V trimmed by 0 bases and J by 6 bases, 5 bases remained unmatched. Germline assignment: CDR1 MNHNS and CDR2 SASEGT. The CDR3 length is 15 residues. The CDR3 DNA reads TGTGCCAGCAGTGAAGCAGGGGACAGCCCTCAGCCCCAGCATTTT. Translated, it gives CASSEAGDSPQPQHF.

This chain links TRBV5-4 with TRBJ2-3; 10 bases are a match to TRBD2. CDR3 length equals 15 residues. J was trimmed by 3 bases and V by 3 bases; bases with no gene match: 4. Germline V CDR1 and CDR2: SGHNT, YYREEE (reference sequence). CDR3 nucleotide sequence: TGTGCCAGCAGCTCAGCGGGAGGGGGGACAGATACGCAGTATTTT. Residues: CASSSAGGGTDTQYF.

The rearrangement joins TRBV7-2 to TRBJ2-7, with 8 positions matching TRBD1. CDR3 length: 14 residues. V lost 5 bases to trimming and J lost 3 bases; unmatched junction nucleotides: 6. Germline CDR1 reads SGHTA; CDR2 reads FQGNSA. The DNA for the CDR3 is TGTGCCAGCAGCCCGGACAGGGCGAACTACGAGCAGTACTTC. It codes for CASSPDRANYEQYF.

This chain links TRBV11-3 with TRBJ2-1, with D maybe TRBD2 (5 bases). Germline V gene data show CDR1 as SGHNT and CDR2 as YENEEA. The CDR3 consists of 14 residues. Trimming pared 0 bases from V and 10 bases from J, leaving 13 bases between. CDR3 amino acids: CASSLEAGIGEQFF. CDR3 DNA sequence: TGTGCCAGCAGCTTAGAGGCCGGGATAGGGGAGCAGTTCTTC.